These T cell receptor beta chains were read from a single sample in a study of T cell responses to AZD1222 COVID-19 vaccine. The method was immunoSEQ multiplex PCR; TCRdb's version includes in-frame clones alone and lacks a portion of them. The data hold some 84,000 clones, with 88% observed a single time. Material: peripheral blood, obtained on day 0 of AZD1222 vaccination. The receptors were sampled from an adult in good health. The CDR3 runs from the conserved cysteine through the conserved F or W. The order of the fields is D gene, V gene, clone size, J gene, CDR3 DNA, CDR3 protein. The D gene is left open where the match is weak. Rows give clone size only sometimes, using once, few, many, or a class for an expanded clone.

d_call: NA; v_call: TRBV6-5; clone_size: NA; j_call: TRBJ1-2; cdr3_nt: TGTGCCAGCAGTTACGGGACCAGGGATTACTATGGCTACACCTTC; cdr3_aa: CASSYGTRDYYGYTF
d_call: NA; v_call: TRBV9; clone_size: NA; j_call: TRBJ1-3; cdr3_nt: TGTGCCAGCAGCGCCCACCAGGGGCCTGGAAACACCATATATTTT; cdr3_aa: CASSAHQGPGNTIYF
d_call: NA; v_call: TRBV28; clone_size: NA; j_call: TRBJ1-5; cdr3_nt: TGTGCCAGCAGCCCGGACAGTAATCAGCCCCAGCATTTT; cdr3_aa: CASSPDSNQPQHF
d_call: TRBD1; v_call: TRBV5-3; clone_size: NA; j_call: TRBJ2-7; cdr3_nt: TGTGCCAGAAGCTTGGCAATCGGACAGGGATACGAGCAGTACTTC; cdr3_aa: CARSLAIGQGYEQYF
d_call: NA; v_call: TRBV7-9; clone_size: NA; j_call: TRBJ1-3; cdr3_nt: TGTGCCAGCAGCGCCCACAGGGCGGGTGGAAACACCATATATTTT; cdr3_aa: CASSAHRAGGNTIYF
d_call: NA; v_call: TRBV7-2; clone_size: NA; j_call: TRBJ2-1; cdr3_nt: TGTGCCAGCAGCTTTGGAGGAAGAGCCTACAATGAGCAGTTCTTC; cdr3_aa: CASSFGGRAYNEQFF
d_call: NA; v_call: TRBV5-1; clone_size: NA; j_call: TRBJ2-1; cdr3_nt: TGCGCCAGCAGACCTCATACGGCTAGCTCCTACAATGAGCAGTTCTTC; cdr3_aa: CASRPHTASSYNEQFF
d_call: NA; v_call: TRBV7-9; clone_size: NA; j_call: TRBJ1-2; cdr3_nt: TGTGCCAGCAGTACACTAGGGGCCTATGGCTACACCTTC; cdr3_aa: CASSTLGAYGYTF
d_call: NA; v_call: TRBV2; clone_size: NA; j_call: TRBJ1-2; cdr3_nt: TGTGCCAGCACTGGTCAGAGGGATGGGGGCTACACCTTC; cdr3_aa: CASTGQRDGGYTF
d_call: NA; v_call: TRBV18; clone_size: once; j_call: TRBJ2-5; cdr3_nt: TGTGCCAGCTCAGAGTCAGAGACCCAGTACTTC; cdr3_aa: CASSESETQYF
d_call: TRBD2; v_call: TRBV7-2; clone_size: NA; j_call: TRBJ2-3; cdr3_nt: TGTGCCAGCAGCTTATTGGCGCGGGAGGGTGGAGGAGATACGCAGTATTTT; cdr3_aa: CASSLLAREGGGDTQYF
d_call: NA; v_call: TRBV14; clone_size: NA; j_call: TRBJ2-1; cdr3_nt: TGTGCCAGCAGCCAGATGGACAGTTCCTACAATGAGCAGTTCTTC; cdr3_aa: CASSQMDSSYNEQFF
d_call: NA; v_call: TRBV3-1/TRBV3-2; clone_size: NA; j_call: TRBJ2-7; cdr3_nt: TGTGCCAGCAGCCGACAGCCGAGGGCCCCCTACGAGCAGTACTTC; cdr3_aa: CASSRQPRAPYEQYF
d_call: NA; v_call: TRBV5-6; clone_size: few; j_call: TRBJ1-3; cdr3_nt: TGTGCCAGCAGCTTGTTATCTCTACGCTCTGGAAACACCATATATTTT; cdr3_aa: CASSLLSLRSGNTIYF
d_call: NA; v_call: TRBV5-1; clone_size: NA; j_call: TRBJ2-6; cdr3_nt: TGCGCCAGCAGCTTGGGCGTCCGCTCTGGGGCCAACGTCCTGACTTTC; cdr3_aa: CASSLGVRSGANVLTF
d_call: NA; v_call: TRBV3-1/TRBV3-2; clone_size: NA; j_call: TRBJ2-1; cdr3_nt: TGTGCCAGCAGCCAAGACCCCACCGGATCCTACAATGAGCAGTTCTTC; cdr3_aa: CASSQDPTGSYNEQFF
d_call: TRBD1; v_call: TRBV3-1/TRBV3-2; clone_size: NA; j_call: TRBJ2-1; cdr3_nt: TGTGCCAGCAGCCAAGGAATAGGACAGGGGCGAAATGAGCAGTTCTTC; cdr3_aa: CASSQGIGQGRNEQFF
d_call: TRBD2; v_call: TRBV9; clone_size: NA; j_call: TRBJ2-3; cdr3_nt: TGTGCCAGCAGCGTAGGGACTAGATACGATACGCAGTATTTT; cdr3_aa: CASSVGTRYDTQYF
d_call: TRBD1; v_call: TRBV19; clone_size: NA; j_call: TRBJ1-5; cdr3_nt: TGTGCCAGTAGTATACCGGGACAGGGTCATCAGCCCCAGCATTTT; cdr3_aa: CASSIPGQGHQPQHF
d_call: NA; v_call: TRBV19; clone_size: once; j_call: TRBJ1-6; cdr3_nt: TGTGCCAGTAGTCAGCATCCAGCCGGGATTAATTCACCCCTCCACTTT; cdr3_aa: CASSQHPAGINSPLHF
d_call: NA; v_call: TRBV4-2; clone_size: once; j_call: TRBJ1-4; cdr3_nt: TGTGCCAGCAGCCAAGTTGAGAACAGAAGGGGAGAAAAACTGTTTTTT; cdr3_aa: CASSQVENRRGEKLFF
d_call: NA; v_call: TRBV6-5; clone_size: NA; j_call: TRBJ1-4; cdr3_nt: TGTGCCAGCAGTTACAATTCGGGCAGGGGCGAAAAACTGTTTTTT; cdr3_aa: CASSYNSGRGEKLFF
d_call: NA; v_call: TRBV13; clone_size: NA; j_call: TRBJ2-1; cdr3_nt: TGTGCCAGCACCTATGGTCTACAGGGGCAGTTCTTC; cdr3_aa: CASTYGLQGQFF
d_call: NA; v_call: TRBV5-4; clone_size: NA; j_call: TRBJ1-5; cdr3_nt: TGTGCCAGCAGCTTGGGAGGAAGCAATCAGCCCCAGCATTTT; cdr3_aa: CASSLGGSNQPQHF
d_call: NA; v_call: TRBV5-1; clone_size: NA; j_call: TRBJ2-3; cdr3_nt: TGCGCCAGCAGCGGGGCGATCGGGGATACGCAGTATTTT; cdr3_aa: CASSGAIGDTQYF
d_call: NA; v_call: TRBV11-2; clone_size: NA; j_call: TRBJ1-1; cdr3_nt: TGTGCCAGCAGCTTTTACAAAGGAGCTTTCTTT; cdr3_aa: CASSFYKGAFF
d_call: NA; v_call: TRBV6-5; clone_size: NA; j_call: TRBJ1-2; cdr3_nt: TGTGCCAGCAGCCCCGGGGGGGGGCGCGTCTATGGCTACACCTTC; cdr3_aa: CASSPGGGRVYGYTF
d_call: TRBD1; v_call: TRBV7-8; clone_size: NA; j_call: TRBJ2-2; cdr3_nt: TGTGCCAGCAGCTCAGGGGGCCAGAACACCGGGGAGCTGTTTTTT; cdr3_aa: CASSSGGQNTGELFF
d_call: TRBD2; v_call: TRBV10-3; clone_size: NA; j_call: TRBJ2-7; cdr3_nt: TGTGCCATCAGGGGGGGACTAGCGGGATTCTACGAGCAGTACTTC; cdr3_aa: CAIRGGLAGFYEQYF
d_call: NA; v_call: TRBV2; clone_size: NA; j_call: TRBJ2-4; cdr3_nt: TGTGCCAGCACCACGGACAGTTCAAACATTCAGTACTTC; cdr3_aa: CASTTDSSNIQYF
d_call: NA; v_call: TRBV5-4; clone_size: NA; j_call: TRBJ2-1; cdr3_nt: TGTGCCAGCAGCTCGGGATCTTACTCTTCGGATGAGCAGTTCTTC; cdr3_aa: CASSSGSYSSDEQFF
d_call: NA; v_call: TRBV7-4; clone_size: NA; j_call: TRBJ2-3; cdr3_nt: TGTGCCAGCAGCTCCCCCCTACTAGCTTCTGGCACAGATACGCAGTATTTT; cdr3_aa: CASSSPLLASGTDTQYF
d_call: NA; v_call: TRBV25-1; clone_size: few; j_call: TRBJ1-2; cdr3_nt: TGTGCCAGCAGTGACAACTATGGCTACACCTTC; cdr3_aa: CASSDNYGYTF
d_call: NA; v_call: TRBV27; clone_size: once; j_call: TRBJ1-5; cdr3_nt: TGTGCCAGCAGTGATATAAATCAGCCCCAGCATTTT; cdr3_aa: CASSDINQPQHF
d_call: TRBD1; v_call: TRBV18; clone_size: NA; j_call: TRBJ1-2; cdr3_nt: TGTGCCAGCTCACCACCGGGACAGGGAGGAGGAATAGGTGGCTACACCTTC; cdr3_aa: CASSPPGQGGGIGGYTF
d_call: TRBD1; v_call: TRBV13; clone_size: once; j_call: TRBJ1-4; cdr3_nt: TGTGCCAGCAGCTTACAGACAGGGGGAGGTGAAAAACTGTTTTTT; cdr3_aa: CASSLQTGGGEKLFF
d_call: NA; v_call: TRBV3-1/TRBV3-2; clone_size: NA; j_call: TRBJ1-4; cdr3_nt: TGTGCCAGCAGCAGGGCAGGGCTAACTAATGAAAAACTGTTTTTT; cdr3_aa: CASSRAGLTNEKLFF